The clone carrying this TCR beta chain appeared many times. No treatment of any kind had been given to any patient before thyroid surgery. Germline CDR1 and CDR2: SGHAT and FQNNGV. V was cut by 1 base and J by 12 bases, with 16 bases left in between. This CDR3 is 13 amino acids long. The sample comes from a study of metastatic and nonmetastatic thyroid tumors. TCRdb used MiXCR to call clones anew from the PCR reads. The profile covers 100,000 or so clones, with just under 15% appearing a single time and just over 3.5% taken by the ten largest. The source material was blood. The TCR originated in a female donor with papillary thyroid cancer or a benign thyroid nodule (not recorded which). Some clones in this sample may be carry-over from other donors' samples. The chain is built from TRBV11-2 and TRBJ2-7, with D perhaps TRBD1 (6 bases). For the CDR3, the DNA is TGTGCCAGCAGCTTAGGGGCAGGGGCCCAAGGGTACTTC. This sequence encodes CASSLGAGAQGYF. The full variable domain, in which reference TRBV11-2 and TRBJ2-7 provide the parts outside the CDR3, is EAGVAQSPRYKIIEKRQSVAFWCNPISGHATLYWYQQILGQGPKLLIQFQNNGVVDDSQLPKDRFSAERLKGVDSTLKIQPAKLEDSAVYLCASSLGAGAQGYFGPGTRLTVT.